The T cell receptor beta chain described here comes from a study of T cell responses to AZD1222 COVID-19 vaccine. This CDR3 comprises 9 residues. Trimming pared 6 bases from V and 8 bases from J, leaving 7 bases between. Germline loops: CDR1 DFQATT, CDR2 SNEGSKA (reference sequence). The data were produced by immunoSEQ multiplex PCR, yet TCRdb's version contains in-frame clones alone and is incomplete. The table lists some 180,000 clones, 90% to 95% of them singletons. Source: peripheral blood, taken 28 days after the second dose of the MenACWY control vaccine. This chain links TRBV20-1 with TRBJ1-2; possible D gene TRBD1, 5 bases. This sequence originates from an adult who received the MenACWY meningococcal vaccine as a control. CDR3 loop: CSANRGYTF. The CDR3 region has the DNA TGCAGTGCAAACAGGGGCTACACCTTC.